Shown below are 29 T cell receptor beta chains from a single sample sequenced in a study of T cell responses to AZD1222 COVID-19 vaccine. Measured with immunoSEQ multiplex PCR; TCRdb has only the in-frame clones, and not every one. The sample lists about 120,000 clones, about 90% occurring once. Source: peripheral blood, taken 28 days after the second AZD1222 dose. These receptors were obtained from an adult who received the AZD1222 COVID-19 vaccine.

This clone was observed a few times. This chain uses TRBV5-4 with TRBJ1-1; no reliable D call. The germline V gene encodes CDR1 SGHNT and CDR2 YYREEE (reference sequence). Trimming removed 0 bases from V and 8 bases from J, with 11 bases in between. The CDR3 is 13 amino acids. The CDR3 DNA reads TGTGCCAGCAGCTTGGGAGTGTCAGTGGAAGCTTTCTTT. This gives the protein CASSLGVSVEAFF.

This clone was seen just once. This sequence joins TRBV3-1 (or the pseudogene TRBV3-2) and TRBJ2-5; D might be TRBD2 (6 bases). From germline, CDR1 is LGHDT and CDR2 YNNKEL (reference sequence). Trimming removed 2 bases from V and 2 bases from J, with 12 bases in between. The CDR3 loop spans 15 amino acids. The CDR3, as DNA: TGTGCCAGCAGCCAATGGGGTCGGGAGCAAGAGACCCAGTACTTC. This translates into CASSQWGREQETQYF.

The chain recombines TRBV19 with TRBJ2-2; tentative D call: TRBD1 (6 bases). This CDR3 is 18 amino acids long. V lost 6 bases and J 0 bases, leaving 20 bases between the germline ends. Germline CDR1 is LNHDA and CDR2 is SQIVND (reference sequence). The CDR3, as DNA: TGTGCCAGTAGGAAACGATTACCGGGACACACGAACACCGGGGAGCTGTTTTTT. This gives the protein CASRKRLPGHTNTGELFF.

The chain couples TRBV29-1 to TRBJ2-7; 9 positions match TRBD1. Germline V lookup: CDR1 SQVTM, CDR2 ANQGSEA. The CDR3 totals 14 residues. V was clipped by 3 bases and J by 3 bases; unmatched bases: 6. The chain's CDR3 is CSVDVMDRGYEQYF. The CDR3 DNA sequence: TGCAGCGTTGATGTAATGGACAGGGGCTACGAGCAGTACTTC.

V gene TRBV10-3 combines with J gene TRBJ1-2; 11 nucleotides match TRBD1. This CDR3 comprises 13 residues. J was trimmed by 6 bases and V by 6 bases; bases with no gene match: 3. Looked up from germline, CDR1 is ENHRY and CDR2 is SYGVKD. CDR3 sequence (DNA): TGTGCCATCAGCGTGGGACAGGGGGATGGCTACACCTTC. This sequence encodes CAISVGQGDGYTF.

This chain uses TRBV28 with TRBJ1-5, with a weak D call TRBD1 (5 bases). The V gene lost 11 bases and the J gene lost 5 bases, with 10 bases spanning the gap. Germline CDR1 and CDR2: MDHEN and SYDVKM. This CDR3 is built from 11 residues. CDR3 DNA: TGTGCCGGGGGGGACTATCAGCCCCAGCATTTT. Translated: CAGGDYQPQHF.

The J gene is TRBJ1-2, the V gene TRBV6-5, with TRBD1 as a possible D gene (5 bases). V shed 4 bases and J shed 1 base, with 13 bases lying between them. The germline V gene encodes CDR1 MNHEY and CDR2 SVGAGI. The CDR3 spans 15 residues. The CDR3 DNA is TGTGCCAGCAGTTCAGGGCGGCTAAATAACTATGGCTACACCTTC. This gives the protein CASSSGRLNNYGYTF.

The CDR3 here is CASSPRTAYNEQFF. For the CDR3, the DNA is TGTGCCAGCAGCCCTCGGACAGCCTACAATGAGCAGTTCTTC. The chain has TRBV5-5 and TRBJ2-1, with D maybe TRBD1 (6 bases). The CDR3 has 14 amino acids. Between the trimmed V and J ends, which lost 4 bases and 2 bases, there was a span of 10 bases. CDR1 and CDR2 from the germline V gene are SGHKS and YYEKEE (reference sequence).

The chain carries TRBV11-2 and TRBJ1-5; D gene unclear. The CDR3 runs to 14 residues. Germline V lookup: CDR1 SGHAT, CDR2 FQNNGV. Trimming left V 4 bases short and J 5 bases short, with 12 bases between. CDR3 sequence reads: CASSSSSLYQPQHF. Here the CDR3 DNA reads TGTGCCAGCAGCTCCTCCTCTTTATATCAGCCCCAGCATTTT.

This clone appeared once. J is TRBJ1-1 and V is TRBV14; D is unresolved. The germline CDR1 and CDR2 sequences are SGHDN and FVKESK. V lost 0 bases, J lost 0 bases, and 14 bases lay in between. The length of the CDR3 is 17 residues. The CDR3 sequence: CASSQDSGRLMNTEAFF. The CDR3 DNA sequence: TGTGCCAGCAGCCAAGATTCCGGACGGCTTATGAACACTGAAGCTTTCTTT.

The DNA for the CDR3 is TGCGCCAGCAGCCAAGAAGCGTGGGAGACCCAGTACTTC. It codes for CASSQEAWETQYF. This chain joins TRBV4-1 and TRBJ2-5; D unclear. The ends were cut back, 0 bases at V and 5 bases at J, with 7 bases in the middle. This CDR3 spans 13 amino acids. Germline loops: CDR1 MGHRA, CDR2 YSYEKL.

As for this clone: At one end the junction does not follow the germline gene, possibly because of a read error. The chain has TRBV28 and TRBJ2-7, with 9 nucleotides matching TRBD2. CDR1 and CDR2 from the germline V gene are MDHEN and SYDVKM. The CDR3 has 12 amino acids. The CDR3 protein is CASSLTLAGHLF. The CDR3 DNA follows: TGTGCCAGCAGTTTAACACTAGCGGGTCACCTCTTC.

This clone was seen a single time. The V and J genes are TRBV6-5 and TRBJ1-2, with D possibly TRBD1 on 5 matching bases. The CDR3 contains 15 residues. V dropped 6 bases and J dropped 5 bases, with 19 bases sitting between them. CDR1 is MNHEY, CDR2 SVGAGI, per germline. CDR3 coding DNA: TGTGCCAGCAGGCCCGGCCGAGGGGAGGGATATGGCTACACCTTC. This gives the protein CASRPGRGEGYGYTF.

This clone has a count of ten or more. This chain links TRBV12-3 or TRBV12-4 with TRBJ2-7; 7 positions agree with TRBD1. V was clipped by 6 bases and J by 5 bases; unmatched bases: 4. This CDR3 is built from 12 residues. The DNA of the CDR3 is TGTGCCAGCAGCTCGGACAGGAACGAGCAGTACTTC. Protein: CASSSDRNEQYF.

The V call is TRBV11-2, the J call TRBJ1-1; D remains unclear. Germline-derived CDR1 and CDR2 are SGHAT and FQNNGV. This CDR3 is 11 amino acids long. Deletions cut 5 bases from V and 7 bases from J, with 8 bases between. The CDR3 here is CASSDRGEAFF. CDR3 coding DNA: TGTGCCAGCAGCGATCGGGGTGAAGCTTTCTTT.

The chain has TRBV28 and TRBJ2-7; D might be TRBD2 (6 bases). V was cut by 2 bases and J by 6 bases, with 11 bases left in between. The CDR3 covers 13 residues. CDR1 and CDR2 from the germline V gene are MDHEN and SYDVKM. The CDR3 region is CASSLISGGEQYF. The DNA of the CDR3 is TGTGCCAGCAGTTTAATTTCCGGGGGCGAGCAGTACTTC.

The chain is built from TRBV18 and TRBJ1-4; TRBD1 matches 8 bases. Germline V gives CDR1 KGHSH, CDR2 LQKENI. The CDR3 is 14 amino acids. J lost 7 bases, V lost 4 bases, and 5 bases had no gene match. The DNA for the CDR3 is TGTGCCAGCTCACTTCAGGGGGCGGGTGAAAAACTGTTTTTT. Amino acids: CASSLQGAGEKLFF.

A single count supports this clone. The rearrangement uses TRBV6-5 and TRBJ2-3; TRBD2 agrees at 9 bases. The CDR3 sequence is 15 residues long. CDR1 is MNHEY and CDR2 is SVGAGI in the germline V gene. Trimming cost V 5 bases and J 2 bases; bases outside gene matches: 5. The CDR3 nucleotides read TGTGCCAGCAGTATAAGCGGGGGGCCCACAGATACGCAGTATTTT. Translation: CASSISGGPTDTQYF.

This chain connects TRBV14 to TRBJ2-2; the D is unclear. CDR1 SGHDN and CDR2 FVKESK come from the germline V gene. V lost 1 base to trimming and J lost 2 bases, with 8 bases between them. This CDR3 has 15 amino acids. The CDR3 nucleotides are TGTGCCAGCAGCCAAGTGTTCAGTAACACCGGGGAGCTGTTTTTT. Protein sequence: CASSQVFSNTGELFF. Full variable domain (missing parts from reference TRBV14 and TRBJ2-2): EAGVTQFPSHSVIEKGQTVTLRCDPISGHDNLYWYRRVMGKEIKFLLHFVKESKQDESGMPNNRFLAERTGGTYSTLKVQPAELEDSGVYFCASSQVFSNTGELFFGEGSRLTVL.

This clone was counted a single time. The chain has TRBV15 and TRBJ1-5; D is undetermined. The V gene lost 7 bases and the J gene lost 0 bases, with 7 bases spanning the gap. The CDR3 length is 13 residues. CDR1 is LNHNV, CDR2 YYDKDF, per germline (reference sequence). CDR3 DNA: TGTGCCACCAAGGGAGATAGCAATCAGCCCCAGCATTTT. It encodes CATKGDSNQPQHF.

The chain combines TRBV3-1 (or the pseudogene TRBV3-2) with TRBJ1-1, with TRBD1 identical over 9 bases. Looked up from germline, CDR1 is LGHDT and CDR2 is YNNKEL (reference sequence). After removal of 0 bases from V and 11 bases from J, the junction contained 7 bases not matched to a gene. This CDR3 is built from 14 residues. This CDR3 is CASSQDQGQGKAFF. The CDR3 nucleotides read TGTGCCAGCAGCCAAGATCAAGGACAGGGGAAGGCTTTCTTT.

This clone was counted only a few times. The chain has TRBV5-1 and TRBJ2-7, with a possible D match to TRBD2 (6 bases). From germline, CDR1 is SGHRS and CDR2 YFSETQ. The length of the CDR3 is 14 residues. The V end lost 2 bases, the J end lost 5 bases, and 14 bases lay between the germline ends. CDR3 residues: CASSLMTSRDEQYF. As DNA, the CDR3 is TGCGCCAGCAGCTTAATGACTAGTCGCGACGAGCAGTACTTC.

The chain links TRBV5-1 to TRBJ1-2; a weak D match, TRBD1 (6 bases). Trimming pared 4 bases from V and 0 bases from J, leaving 13 bases between. Per the germline V gene, CDR1 is SGHRS and CDR2 is YFSETQ. The CDR3 loop spans 15 amino acids. The CDR3 coding sequence is TGCGCCAGCAGCATACAGGGAGATGCTAACTATGGCTACACCTTC. Protein sequence: CASSIQGDANYGYTF.

The V and J genes are TRBV6-5 and TRBJ1-1, with 7 bases lining up with TRBD1. Germline trimming cut 6 bases from V and 4 bases from J; bases unmatched to any gene: 5. This CDR3 has 13 residues. Germline lookup yields CDR1 MNHEY and CDR2 SVGAGI. This CDR3 is CASRPTGATEAFF. For the CDR3, the DNA is TGTGCCAGCAGACCCACAGGGGCCACTGAAGCTTTCTTT.

The rearrangement uses TRBV6-4 and TRBJ1-2; maybe TRBD1 (6 bases). Per the germline V gene, CDR1 is MRHNA and CDR2 is SNTAGT. CDR3 length: 13 amino acids. V lost 5 bases, J lost 5 bases, and 12 bases lay in between. This CDR3 reads CASSSGVKYGYTF. In nucleotides, the CDR3 is TGTGCCAGCAGTTCAGGGGTAAAGTATGGCTACACCTTC.

Worth noting for this clone: Because the CDR3's place on the DNA is in doubt, the DNA is left out and the CDR3 is given as listed by TCRdb. The chain joins TRBV28 to TRBJ2-7; the table gives TRBD1 as D, unverified against the DNA. The CDR3 is made up of 14 amino acids, end residues included. From germline, CDR1 is MDHEN and CDR2 SYDVKM. CDR3 residues: CASSSSDSYYEQYF.

The V gene is TRBV12-3 or TRBV12-4, the J gene TRBJ1-1; D is possibly TRBD1 (6 bases). CDR3 size: 12 residues. Between the trimmed V and J ends, which lost 9 bases and 0 bases, there was a span of 8 bases. The CDR3 reads CASGQLNTEAFF. CDR3 nucleotide sequence: TGTGCCAGTGGACAGCTGAACACTGAAGCTTTCTTT.

The chain joins TRBV5-4 to TRBJ1-2; tentative D call: TRBD1 (5 bases). The germline gives CDR1 SGHNT, CDR2 YYREEE (reference sequence). There are 15 residues in the CDR3. V was pared by 4 bases and J by 3 bases, with 16 bases between. The CDR3 DNA sequence: TGTGCCAGCAGCCCCTCAGGGACGTTCGACTATGGCTACACCTTC. Protein sequence: CASSPSGTFDYGYTF.

The chain uses TRBV5-1 and TRBJ1-4; D unresolved. The CDR3 is 15 residues long. V lost 3 bases, J lost 0 bases, and 9 bases lay in between. The germline CDR1 and CDR2 sequences are SGHRS and YFSETQ. The CDR3 bases are TGCGCCAGCAGCTGGGAGATGGCAACTAATGAAAAACTGTTTTTT. This translates into CASSWEMATNEKLFF.